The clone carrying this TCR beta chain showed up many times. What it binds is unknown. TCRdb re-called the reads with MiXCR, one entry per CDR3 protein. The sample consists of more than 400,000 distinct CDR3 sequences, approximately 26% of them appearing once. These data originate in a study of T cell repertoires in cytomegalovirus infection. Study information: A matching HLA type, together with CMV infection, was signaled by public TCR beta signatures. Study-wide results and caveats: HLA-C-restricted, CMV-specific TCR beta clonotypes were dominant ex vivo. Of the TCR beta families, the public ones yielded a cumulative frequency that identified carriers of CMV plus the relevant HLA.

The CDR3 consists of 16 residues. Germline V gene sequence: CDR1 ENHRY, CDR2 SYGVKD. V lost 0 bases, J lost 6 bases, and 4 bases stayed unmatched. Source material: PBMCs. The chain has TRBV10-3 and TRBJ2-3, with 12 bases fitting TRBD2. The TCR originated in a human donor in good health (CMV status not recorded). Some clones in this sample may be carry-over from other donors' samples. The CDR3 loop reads CAISESQLAGGDTQYF. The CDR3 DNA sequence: TGTGCCATCAGTGAGTCGCAGCTAGCGGGAGGGGATACGCAGTATTTT.